This paragraph reports one T cell receptor beta chain. Its antigen is unidentified. Assay used: immunoSEQ multiplex PCR; TCRdb lists only in-frame clones, some missing. The data contain about 150,000 clones, just under 80% of them singletons. Every patient was affected by relapse after autologous stem cell transplantation, while exposure to brentuximab vedotin was not uniform. From germline, CDR1 is KGHSH and CDR2 LQKENI. There are 15 residues in the CDR3. V lost 4 bases, J lost 3 bases, and 9 bases stayed unmatched. This specimen comes from a study of PD-1 blockade in classical Hodgkin lymphoma. Overall study results and limits: A significant rise in TCR diversity was seen by C4D1 for CD4+ cells but not for CD8+ cells. Baseline diversity in complete responders resembled that of newly diagnosed patients.

Sample: peripheral blood mononuclear cells (PBMCs), taken before the second cycle of nivolumab. The clonotype comes from a human donor with classical Hodgkin lymphoma. This chain joins TRBV18 and TRBJ2-7; 7 bases map to TRBD1. CDR3 in DNA: TGTGCCAGCTCACTCTTACAGGGGTCGGGCTACGAGCAGTACTTC. Residues: CASSLLQGSGYEQYF.